The clone carrying this T cell receptor beta chain was counted a few times. Its antigen is unidentified. This entry belongs to a study of T-cell memory formation after mild COVID-19. Study at large: Clusters of TCRs were largely donor specific.

Findings and caveats of the study: Of the contracting clones, CD4+ ones lay mainly in CM and EM, and CD8+ ones in EMRA. Clones that shrank (day 15 to 85) were balanced CD4/CD8, whereas later expanders leaned CD4+. Day 37-peaking second-wave clones had unconfirmed SARS-CoV-2 specificity.

TCRdb reprocessed the 5' RACE reads via MiXCR and lists one record per CDR3 protein. This table has 180,000 or so distinct CDR3 sequences, under 14% appearing once. The germline gives CDR1 MDHEN, CDR2 SYDVKM. The CDR3 extends over 13 amino acids. Germline trimming cut 3 bases from V and 2 bases from J; bases unmatched to any gene: 1. The specimen was PBMCs or a T cell subset sorted from them (not recorded which). This rearrangement joins TRBV28 to TRBJ2-7, with 7 bases fitting TRBD2. The TCR was taken from a man aged 18 to 29 who had mild COVID-19 (a few samples of this study predate the infection). Cell type and time point are not known. The CDR3 DNA sequence: TGTGCCAGCAGTTTGGGAGGGCCCTACGAGCAGTACGTC. Protein product: CASSLGGPYEQYV.